The clone carrying this T cell receptor beta chain was detected ten times or more. Its antigen remains unidentified. This specimen comes from a study of T cells in Graves' hyperthyroidism and ophthalmopathy. This CDR3 is built from 14 residues. The V and J ends lost 6 bases and 6 bases, in that order; junction bases with no gene match: 7. CDR1 is MDHEN, CDR2 SYDVKM, per germline. Whole-study results and caveats: Stable hyperthyroidism was told apart from ophthalmopathy by a model built on 13 V-J features.

RNA transcripts were the template for amplifying TCR beta CDR3 regions. A first-round RT-PCR of the TCR CDR3 used the HTBI primer set. TCRdb redid the calling of the multiplex PCR reads with MiXCR, one entry per CDR3 protein. The sample has roughly 380,000 distinct CDR3 sequences; 12% to 15% are singletons. This receptor was identified in a woman under 30 with Graves' hyperthyroidism. The rearrangement joins TRBV28 to TRBJ2-3; TRBD2 matches 9 bases. The sequenced sample was blood. The CDR3 nucleotides are TGTGCCAGCAGCGTAGCGGGAGAAGATGATACGCAGTATTTT. This gives the protein CASSVAGEDDTQYF.